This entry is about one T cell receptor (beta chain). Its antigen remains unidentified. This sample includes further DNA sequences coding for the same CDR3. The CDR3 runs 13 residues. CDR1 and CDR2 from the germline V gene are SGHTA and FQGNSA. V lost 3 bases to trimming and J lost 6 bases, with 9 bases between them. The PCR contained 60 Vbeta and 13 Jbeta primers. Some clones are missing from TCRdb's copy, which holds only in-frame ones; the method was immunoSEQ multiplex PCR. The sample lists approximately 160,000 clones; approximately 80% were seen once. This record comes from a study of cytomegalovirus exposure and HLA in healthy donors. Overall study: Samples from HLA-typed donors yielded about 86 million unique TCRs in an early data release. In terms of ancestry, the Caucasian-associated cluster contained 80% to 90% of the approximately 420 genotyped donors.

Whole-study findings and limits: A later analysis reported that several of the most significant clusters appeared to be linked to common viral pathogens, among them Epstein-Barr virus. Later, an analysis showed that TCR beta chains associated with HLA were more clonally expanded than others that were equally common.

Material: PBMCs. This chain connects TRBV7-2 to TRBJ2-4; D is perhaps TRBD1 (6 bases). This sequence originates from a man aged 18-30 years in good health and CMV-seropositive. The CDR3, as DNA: TGTGCCAGCAGCTTGGGCAGGGGAAACATTCAGTACTTC. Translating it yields CASSLGRGNIQYF.